This T cell receptor beta chain was recovered during a study of blood T cell repertoires in COVID-19. Turning to the study itself: Both acute and convalescent COVID-19 samples were obtained from the United States, Italy and Spain.

Measured with immunoSEQ multiplex PCR; TCRdb has only the in-frame clones, and not every one. This table has 250,000 to 400,000 clones, 85% to 90% appearing once. Unmatched junction bases numbered 5, after V lost 6 bases and J lost 0 bases. This CDR3 is 15 amino acids long. CDR1 is MNHEY, CDR2 SVGAGI, per germline. The origin of this receptor is a young woman with COVID-19, enrolled during active disease. The rearrangement joins TRBV6-5 to TRBJ1-3; 7 nucleotides match TRBD1. Sequences were obtained from peripheral blood. The CDR3 sequence: CASSGQANSGNTIYF. CDR3 nucleotide sequence: TGTGCCAGCAGCGGACAGGCCAACTCTGGAAACACCATATATTTT.